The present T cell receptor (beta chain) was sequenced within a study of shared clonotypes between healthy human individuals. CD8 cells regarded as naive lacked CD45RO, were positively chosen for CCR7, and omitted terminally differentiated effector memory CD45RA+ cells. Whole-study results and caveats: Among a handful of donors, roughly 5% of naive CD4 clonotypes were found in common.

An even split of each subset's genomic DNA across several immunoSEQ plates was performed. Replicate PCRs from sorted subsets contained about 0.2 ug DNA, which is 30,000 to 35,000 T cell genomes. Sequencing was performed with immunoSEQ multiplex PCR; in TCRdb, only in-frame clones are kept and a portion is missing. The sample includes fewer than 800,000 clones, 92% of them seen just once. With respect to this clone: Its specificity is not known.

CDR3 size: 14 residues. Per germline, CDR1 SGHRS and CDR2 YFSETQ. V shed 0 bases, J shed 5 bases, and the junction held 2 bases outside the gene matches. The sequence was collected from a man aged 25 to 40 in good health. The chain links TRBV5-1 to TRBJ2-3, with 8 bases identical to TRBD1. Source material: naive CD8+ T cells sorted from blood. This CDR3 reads CASSLVTGGDTQYF. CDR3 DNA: TGCGCCAGCAGCTTGGTAACAGGGGGAGATACGCAGTATTTT. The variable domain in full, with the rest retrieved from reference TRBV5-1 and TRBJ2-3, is KAGVTQTPRYLIKTRGQQVTLSCSPISGHRSVSWYQQTPGQGLQFLFEYFSETQRNKGNFPGRFSGRQFSNSRSEMNVSTLELGDSALYLCASSLVTGGDTQYFGPGTRLTVL.